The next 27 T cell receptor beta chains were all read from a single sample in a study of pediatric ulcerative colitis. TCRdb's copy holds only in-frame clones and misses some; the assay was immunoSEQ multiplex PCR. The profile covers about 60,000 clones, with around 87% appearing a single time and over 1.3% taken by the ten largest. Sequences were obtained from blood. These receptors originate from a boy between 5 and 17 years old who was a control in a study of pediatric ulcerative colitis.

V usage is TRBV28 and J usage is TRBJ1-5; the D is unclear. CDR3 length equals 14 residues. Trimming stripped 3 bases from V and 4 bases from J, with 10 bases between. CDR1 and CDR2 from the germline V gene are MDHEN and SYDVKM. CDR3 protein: CASSLARLNQPQHF. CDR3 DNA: TGTGCCAGCAGTTTGGCCAGGCTTAATCAGCCCCAGCATTTT.

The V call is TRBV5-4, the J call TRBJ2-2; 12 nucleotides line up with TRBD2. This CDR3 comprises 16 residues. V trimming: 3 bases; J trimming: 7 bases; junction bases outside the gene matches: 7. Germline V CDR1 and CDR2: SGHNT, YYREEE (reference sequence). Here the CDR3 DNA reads TGTGCCAGCAGCTCTATCCCGGGACTAGCGGGCGGGGAGCTGTTTTTT. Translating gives CASSSIPGLAGGELFF.

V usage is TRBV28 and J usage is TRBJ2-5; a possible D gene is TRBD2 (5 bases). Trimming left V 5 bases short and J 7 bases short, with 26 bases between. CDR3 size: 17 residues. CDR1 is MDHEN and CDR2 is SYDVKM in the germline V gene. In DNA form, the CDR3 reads TGTGCCAGCAGTATGACACCGGGATCGCCGTCTATAGGGACCCAGTACTTC. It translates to CASSMTPGSPSIGTQYF.

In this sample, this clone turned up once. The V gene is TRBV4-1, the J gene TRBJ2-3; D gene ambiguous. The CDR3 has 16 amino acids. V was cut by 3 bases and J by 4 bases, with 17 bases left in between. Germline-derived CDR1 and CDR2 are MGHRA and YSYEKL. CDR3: CASSHPVSGLADTQYF. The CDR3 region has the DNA TGCGCCAGCAGCCACCCAGTATCAGGTTTGGCAGATACGCAGTATTTT.

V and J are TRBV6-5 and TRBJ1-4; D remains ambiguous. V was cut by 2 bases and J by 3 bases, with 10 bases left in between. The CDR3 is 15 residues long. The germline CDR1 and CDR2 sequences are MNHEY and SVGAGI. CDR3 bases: TGTGCCAGCAGTTACGGCGGGATTCCTAATGAAAAACTGTTTTTT. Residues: CASSYGGIPNEKLFF.

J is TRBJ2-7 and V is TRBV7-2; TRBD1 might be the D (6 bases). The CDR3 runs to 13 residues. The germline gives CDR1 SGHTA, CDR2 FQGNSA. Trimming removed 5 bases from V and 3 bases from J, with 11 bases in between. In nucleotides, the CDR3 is TGTGCCAGCAGCCCTACAGGGTACTACGAGCAGTACTTC. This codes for CASSPTGYYEQYF.

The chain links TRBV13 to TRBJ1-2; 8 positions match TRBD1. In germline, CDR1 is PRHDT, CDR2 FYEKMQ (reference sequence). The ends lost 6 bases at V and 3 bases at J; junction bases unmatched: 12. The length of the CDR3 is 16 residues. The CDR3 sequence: CASSSSRGPIYYGYTF. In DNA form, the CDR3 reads TGTGCCAGCAGTTCGAGCAGGGGGCCTATCTACTATGGCTACACCTTC.

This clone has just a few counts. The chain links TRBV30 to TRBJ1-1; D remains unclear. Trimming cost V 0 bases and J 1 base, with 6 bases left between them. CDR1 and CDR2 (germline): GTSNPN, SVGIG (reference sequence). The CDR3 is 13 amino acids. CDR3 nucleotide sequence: TGTGCCTGGAGTGTTGGCAGGAACACTGAAGCTTTCTTT. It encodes CAWSVGRNTEAFF.

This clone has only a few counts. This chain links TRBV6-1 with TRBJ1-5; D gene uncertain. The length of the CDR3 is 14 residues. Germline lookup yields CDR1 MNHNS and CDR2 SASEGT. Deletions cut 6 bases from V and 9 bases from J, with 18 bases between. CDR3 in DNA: TGTGCCAGCAGGTATTACGGAGGTCGTGGGCCCCAGCATTTT. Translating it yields CASRYYGGRGPQHF.

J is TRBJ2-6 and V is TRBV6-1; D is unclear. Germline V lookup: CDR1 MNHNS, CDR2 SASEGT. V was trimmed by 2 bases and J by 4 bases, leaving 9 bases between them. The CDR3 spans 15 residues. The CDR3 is CASSEQDSGANVLTF. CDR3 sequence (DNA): TGTGCCAGCAGTGAACAGGATTCCGGGGCCAACGTCCTGACTTTC.

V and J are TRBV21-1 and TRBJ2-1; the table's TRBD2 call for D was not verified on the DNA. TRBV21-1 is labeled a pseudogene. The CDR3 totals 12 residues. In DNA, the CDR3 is TGTGCCAGCAGCCCTGGACCACTAGCTGGCTTCTTC. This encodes CASSPGPLAGFF.

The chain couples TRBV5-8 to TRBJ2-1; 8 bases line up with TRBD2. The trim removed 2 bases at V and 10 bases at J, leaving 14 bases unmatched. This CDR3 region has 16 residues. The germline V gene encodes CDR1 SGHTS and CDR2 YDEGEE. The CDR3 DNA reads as TGTGCCAGCAGCTTTATACCAGCGGGAGTGTCGGAGGAGCAGTTCTTC. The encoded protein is CASSFIPAGVSEEQFF.

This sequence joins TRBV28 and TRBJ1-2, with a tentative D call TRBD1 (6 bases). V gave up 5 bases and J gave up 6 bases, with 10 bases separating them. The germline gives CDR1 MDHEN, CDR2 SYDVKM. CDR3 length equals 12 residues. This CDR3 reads CASSVRGNGYTF. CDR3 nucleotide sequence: TGTGCCAGCAGTGTTAGGGGGAATGGCTACACCTTC.

The CDR3 region is CASKWGGQSEQYF. DNA for the CDR3: TGTGCCAGTAAATGGGGGGGACAAAGCGAGCAGTACTTC. The genes are TRBV10-3 and TRBJ2-7; possible D gene TRBD2, 7 bases. The V gene lost 10 bases and the J gene lost 6 bases, with 19 bases spanning the gap. Germline V CDR1 and CDR2: ENHRY, SYGVKD. The CDR3 is 13 amino acids.

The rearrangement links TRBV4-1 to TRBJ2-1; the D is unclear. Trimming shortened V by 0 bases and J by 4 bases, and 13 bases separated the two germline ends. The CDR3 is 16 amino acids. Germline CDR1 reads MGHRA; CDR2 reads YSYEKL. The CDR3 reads CASSQDDLGFYNEQFF. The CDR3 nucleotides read TGCGCCAGCAGCCAAGACGACTTGGGCTTTTACAATGAGCAGTTCTTC.

The CDR3 nucleotides read TGTGCCAGCAGTTTAGAGGGACGAAATTCACCCCTCCACTTT. Translated, it gives CASSLEGRNSPLHF. The V call is TRBV27, the J call TRBJ1-6; D possibly corresponds to TRBD1 (5 bases). The CDR3 runs to 14 residues. The germline gives CDR1 MNHEY, CDR2 SMNVEV (reference sequence). V was cut by 2 bases and J by 7 bases, with 9 bases left in between.

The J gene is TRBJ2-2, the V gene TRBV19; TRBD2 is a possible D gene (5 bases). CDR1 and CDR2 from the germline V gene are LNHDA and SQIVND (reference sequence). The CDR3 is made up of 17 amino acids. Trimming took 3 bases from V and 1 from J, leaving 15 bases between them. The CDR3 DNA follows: TGTGCCAGTAGTATTTCGGGGTTTCAAGGGAACACCGGGGAGCTGTTTTTT. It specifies CASSISGFQGNTGELFF.

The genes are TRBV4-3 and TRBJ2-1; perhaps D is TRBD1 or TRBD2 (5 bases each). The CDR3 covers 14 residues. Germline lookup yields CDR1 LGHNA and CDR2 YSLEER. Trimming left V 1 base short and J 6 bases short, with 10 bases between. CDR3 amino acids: CASSQGMGVNEQFF. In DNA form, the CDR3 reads TGCGCCAGCAGCCAAGGAATGGGGGTCAATGAGCAGTTCTTC.

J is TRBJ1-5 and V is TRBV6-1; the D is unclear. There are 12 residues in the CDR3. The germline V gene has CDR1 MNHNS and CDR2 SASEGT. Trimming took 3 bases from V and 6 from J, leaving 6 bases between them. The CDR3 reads CASSDAGQPQHF. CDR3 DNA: TGTGCCAGCAGTGATGCGGGTCAGCCCCAGCATTTT.

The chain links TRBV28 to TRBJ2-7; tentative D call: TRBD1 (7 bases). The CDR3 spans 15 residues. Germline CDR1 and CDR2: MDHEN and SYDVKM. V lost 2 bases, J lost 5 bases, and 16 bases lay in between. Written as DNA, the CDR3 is TGTGCCAGCAGTTTAGATCAGGGGGGATTAGACGAGCAGTACTTC. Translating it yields CASSLDQGGLDEQYF.

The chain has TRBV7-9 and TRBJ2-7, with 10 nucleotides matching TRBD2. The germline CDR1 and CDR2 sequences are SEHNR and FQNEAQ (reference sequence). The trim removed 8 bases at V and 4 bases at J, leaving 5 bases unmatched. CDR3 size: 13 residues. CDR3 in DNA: TGTGCCAGCGATCTAGCGGGAGTGTACGAGCAGTACTTC. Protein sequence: CASDLAGVYEQYF.

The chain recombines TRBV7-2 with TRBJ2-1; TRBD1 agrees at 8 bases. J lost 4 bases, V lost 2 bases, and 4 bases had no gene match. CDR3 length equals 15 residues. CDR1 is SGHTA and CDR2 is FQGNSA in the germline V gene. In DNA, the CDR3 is TGTGCCAGCAGCTTAAGACAGGGGAAGTACAATGAGCAGTTCTTC. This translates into CASSLRQGKYNEQFF. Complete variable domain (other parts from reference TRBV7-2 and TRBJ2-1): GAGVSQSPSNKVTEKGKDVELRCDPISGHTALYWYRQSLGQGLEFLIYFQGNSAPDKSGLPSDRFSAERTGGSVSTLTIQRTQQEDSAVYLCASSLRQGKYNEQFFGPGTRLTVL.

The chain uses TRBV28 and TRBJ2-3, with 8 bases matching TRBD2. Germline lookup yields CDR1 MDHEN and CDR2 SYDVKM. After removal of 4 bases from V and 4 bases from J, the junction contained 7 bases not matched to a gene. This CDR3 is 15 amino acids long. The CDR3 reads CASSSTAGGSDTQYF. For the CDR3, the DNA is TGTGCCAGCAGTTCCACCGCGGGGGGATCAGATACGCAGTATTTT.

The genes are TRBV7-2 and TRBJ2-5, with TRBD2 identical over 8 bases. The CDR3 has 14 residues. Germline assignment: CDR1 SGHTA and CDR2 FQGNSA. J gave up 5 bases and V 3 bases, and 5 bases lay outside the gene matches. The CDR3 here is CASSFQAGVETQYF. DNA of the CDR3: TGTGCCAGCAGCTTCCAAGCGGGAGTGGAGACCCAGTACTTC.

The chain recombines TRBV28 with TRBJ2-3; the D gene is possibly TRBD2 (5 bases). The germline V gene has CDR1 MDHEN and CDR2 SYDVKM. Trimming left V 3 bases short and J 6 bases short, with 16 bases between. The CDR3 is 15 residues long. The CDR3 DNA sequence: TGTGCCAGCAGTTTGGCGGGCAGGTTGGGGGATACGCAGTATTTT. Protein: CASSLAGRLGDTQYF.

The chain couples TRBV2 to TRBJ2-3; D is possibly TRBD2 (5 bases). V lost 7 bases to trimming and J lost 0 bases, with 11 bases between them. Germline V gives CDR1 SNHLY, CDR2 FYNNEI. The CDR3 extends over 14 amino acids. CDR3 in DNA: TGTGCCAGCAAACCGAGGGCTAGCACAGATACGCAGTATTTT. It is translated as CASKPRASTDTQYF.

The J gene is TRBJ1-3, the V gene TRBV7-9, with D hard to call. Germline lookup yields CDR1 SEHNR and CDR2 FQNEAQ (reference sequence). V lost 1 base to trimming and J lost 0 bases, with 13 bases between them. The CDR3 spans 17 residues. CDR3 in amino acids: CASSLVPDILSGNTIYF. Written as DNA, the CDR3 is TGTGCCAGCAGCTTAGTTCCAGACATCCTCTCTGGAAACACCATATATTTT.